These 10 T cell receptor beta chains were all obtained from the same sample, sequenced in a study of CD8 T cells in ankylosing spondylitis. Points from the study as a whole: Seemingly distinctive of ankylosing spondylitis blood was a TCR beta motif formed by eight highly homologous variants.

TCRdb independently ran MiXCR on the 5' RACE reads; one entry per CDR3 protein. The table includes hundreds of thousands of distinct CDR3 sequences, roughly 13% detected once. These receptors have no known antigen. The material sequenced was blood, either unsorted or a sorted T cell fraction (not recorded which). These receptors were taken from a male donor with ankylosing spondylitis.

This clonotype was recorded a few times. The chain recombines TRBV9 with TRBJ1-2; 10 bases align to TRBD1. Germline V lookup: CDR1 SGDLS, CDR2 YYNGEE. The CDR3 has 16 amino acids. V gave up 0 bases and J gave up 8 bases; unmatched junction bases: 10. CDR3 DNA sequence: TGTGCCAGCAGCGTAGTACCGGGACAGGGGTTAGAAGGCTACACCTTC. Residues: CASSVVPGQGLEGYTF.

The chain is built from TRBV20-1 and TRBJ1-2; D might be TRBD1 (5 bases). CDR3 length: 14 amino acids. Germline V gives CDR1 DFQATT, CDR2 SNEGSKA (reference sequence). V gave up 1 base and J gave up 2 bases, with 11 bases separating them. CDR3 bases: TGCAGTGCTAGAGTTAGGGACGGCAACTATGGCTACACCTTC. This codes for CSARVRDGNYGYTF.

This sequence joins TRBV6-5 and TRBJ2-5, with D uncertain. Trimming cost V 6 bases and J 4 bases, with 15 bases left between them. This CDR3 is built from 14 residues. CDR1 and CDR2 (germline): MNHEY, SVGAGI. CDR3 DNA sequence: TGTGCCAGCAGGTACGACAACGGAAGAGAGACCCAGTACTTC. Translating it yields CASRYDNGRETQYF.

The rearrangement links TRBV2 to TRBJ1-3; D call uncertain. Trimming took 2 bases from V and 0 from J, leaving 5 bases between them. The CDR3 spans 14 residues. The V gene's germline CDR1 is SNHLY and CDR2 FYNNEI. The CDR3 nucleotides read TGTGCCAGCAGTGAACTGTACTCTGGAAACACCATATATTTT. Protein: CASSELYSGNTIYF.

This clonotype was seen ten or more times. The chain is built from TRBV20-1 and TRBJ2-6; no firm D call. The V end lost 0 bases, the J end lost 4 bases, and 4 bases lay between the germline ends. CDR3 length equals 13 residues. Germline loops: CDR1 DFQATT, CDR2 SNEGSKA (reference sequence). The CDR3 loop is CSARDGGANVLTF. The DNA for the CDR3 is TGCAGTGCTAGAGATGGCGGGGCCAACGTCCTGACTTTC.

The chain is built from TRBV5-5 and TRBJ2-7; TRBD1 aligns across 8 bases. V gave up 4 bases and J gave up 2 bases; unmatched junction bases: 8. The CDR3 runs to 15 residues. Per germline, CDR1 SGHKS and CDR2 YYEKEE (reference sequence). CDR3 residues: CASSPRTGPTYEQYV. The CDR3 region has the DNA TGTGCCAGCAGCCCGAGGACAGGGCCAACCTACGAGCAGTACGTC.

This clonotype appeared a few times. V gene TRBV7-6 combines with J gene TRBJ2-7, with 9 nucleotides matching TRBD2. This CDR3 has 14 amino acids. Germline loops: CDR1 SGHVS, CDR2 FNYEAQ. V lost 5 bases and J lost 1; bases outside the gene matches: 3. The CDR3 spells CASSASGKSYEQYF. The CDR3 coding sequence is TGTGCCAGCAGCGCTAGCGGGAAATCCTACGAGCAGTACTTC.

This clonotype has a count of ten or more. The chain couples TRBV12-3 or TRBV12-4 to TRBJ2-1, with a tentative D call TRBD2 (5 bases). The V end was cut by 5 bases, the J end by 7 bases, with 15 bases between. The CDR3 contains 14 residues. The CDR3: CASSARLQVNEQFF. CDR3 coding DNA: TGTGCCAGCAGTGCAAGACTACAAGTTAATGAGCAGTTCTTC.

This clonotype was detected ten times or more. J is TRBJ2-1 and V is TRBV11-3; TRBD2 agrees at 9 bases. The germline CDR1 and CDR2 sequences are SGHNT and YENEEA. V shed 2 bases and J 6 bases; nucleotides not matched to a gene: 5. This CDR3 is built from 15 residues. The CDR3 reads CASSLRAGGLNEQFF. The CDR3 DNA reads TGTGCCAGCAGCTTACGAGCGGGAGGTCTCAATGAGCAGTTCTTC.

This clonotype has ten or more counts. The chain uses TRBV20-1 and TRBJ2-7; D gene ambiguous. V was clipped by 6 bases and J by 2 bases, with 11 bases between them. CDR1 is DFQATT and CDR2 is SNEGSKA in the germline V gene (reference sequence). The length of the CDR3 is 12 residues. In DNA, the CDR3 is TGCAGTGCCTCAAGCGACACCTACGAGCAGTACTTC. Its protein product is CSASSDTYEQYF.